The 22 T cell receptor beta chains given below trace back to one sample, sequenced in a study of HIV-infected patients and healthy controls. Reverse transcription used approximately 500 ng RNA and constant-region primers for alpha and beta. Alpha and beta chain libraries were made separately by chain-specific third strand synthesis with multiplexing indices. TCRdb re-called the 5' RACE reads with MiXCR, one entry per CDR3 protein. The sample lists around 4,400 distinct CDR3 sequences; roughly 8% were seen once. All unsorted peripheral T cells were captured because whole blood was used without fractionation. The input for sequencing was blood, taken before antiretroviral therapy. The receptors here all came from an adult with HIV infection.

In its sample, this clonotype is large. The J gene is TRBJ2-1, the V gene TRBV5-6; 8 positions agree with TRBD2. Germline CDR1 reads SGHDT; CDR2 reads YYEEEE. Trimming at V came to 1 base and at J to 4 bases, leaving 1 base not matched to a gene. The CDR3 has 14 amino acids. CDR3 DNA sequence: TGTGCCAGCAGCTTGACTAGCGGTTACAATGAGCAGTTCTTC. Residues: CASSLTSGYNEQFF.

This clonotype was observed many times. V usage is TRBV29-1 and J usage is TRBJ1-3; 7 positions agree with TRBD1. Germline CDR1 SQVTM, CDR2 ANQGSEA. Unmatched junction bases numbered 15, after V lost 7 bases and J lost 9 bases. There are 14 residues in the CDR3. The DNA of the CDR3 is TGCAGCGCCACGGGACAGTTCGGCGAAGGCACCATATATTTT. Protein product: CSATGQFGEGTIYF.

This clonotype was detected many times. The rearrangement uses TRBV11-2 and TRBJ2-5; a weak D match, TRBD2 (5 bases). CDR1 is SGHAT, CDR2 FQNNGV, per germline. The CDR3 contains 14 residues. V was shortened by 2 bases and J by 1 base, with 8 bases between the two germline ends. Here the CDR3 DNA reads TGTGCCAGCAGCTTACTCGGACTCCAAGAGACCCAGTACTTC. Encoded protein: CASSLLGLQETQYF.

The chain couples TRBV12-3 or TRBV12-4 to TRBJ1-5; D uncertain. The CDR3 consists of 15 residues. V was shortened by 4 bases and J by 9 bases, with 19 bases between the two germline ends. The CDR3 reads CASSSGEVVTWPQHF. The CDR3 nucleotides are TGTGCCAGCAGTTCCGGGGAGGTAGTTACTTGGCCCCAGCATTTT.

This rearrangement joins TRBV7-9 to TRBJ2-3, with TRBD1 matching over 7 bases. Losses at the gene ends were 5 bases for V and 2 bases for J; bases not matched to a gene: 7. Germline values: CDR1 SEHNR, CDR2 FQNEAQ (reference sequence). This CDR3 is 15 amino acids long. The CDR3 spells CASSPGQTFTDTQYF. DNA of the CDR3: TGTGCCAGCAGCCCGGGACAGACCTTCACAGATACGCAGTATTTT.

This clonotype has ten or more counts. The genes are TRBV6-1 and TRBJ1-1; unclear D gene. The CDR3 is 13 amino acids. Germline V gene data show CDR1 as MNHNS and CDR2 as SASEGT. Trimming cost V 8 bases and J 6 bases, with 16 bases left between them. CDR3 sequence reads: CASGGRPRAEAFF. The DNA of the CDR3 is TGTGCCAGCGGCGGGAGGCCGAGGGCTGAAGCTTTCTTT.

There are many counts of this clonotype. Here the CDR3 DNA reads TGTGCCTGGAGTACCGGGACTGGGAACTACGAGCAGTACTTC. Translation: CAWSTGTGNYEQYF. This rearrangement joins TRBV30 to TRBJ2-7; D is possibly TRBD2 (6 bases). V was trimmed by 2 bases and J by 3 bases, leaving 14 bases between them. The CDR3 loop spans 14 amino acids. Germline assignment: CDR1 GTSNPN and CDR2 SVGIG (reference sequence). Full variable domain (outside the CDR3, taken from reference TRBV30 and TRBJ2-7): SQTIHQWPATLVQPVGSPLSLECTVEGTSNPNLYWYRQAAGRGLQLLFYSVGIGQISSEVPQNLSASRPQDRQFILSSKKLLLSDSGFYLCAWSTGTGNYEQYFGPGTRLTVT.

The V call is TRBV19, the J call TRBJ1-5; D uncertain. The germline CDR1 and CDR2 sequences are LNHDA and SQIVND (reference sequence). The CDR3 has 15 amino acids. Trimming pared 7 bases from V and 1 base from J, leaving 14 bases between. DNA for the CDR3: TGTGCCAGTAACATCGGCCAGCGCAGCAATCAGCCCCAGCATTTT. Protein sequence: CASNIGQRSNQPQHF.

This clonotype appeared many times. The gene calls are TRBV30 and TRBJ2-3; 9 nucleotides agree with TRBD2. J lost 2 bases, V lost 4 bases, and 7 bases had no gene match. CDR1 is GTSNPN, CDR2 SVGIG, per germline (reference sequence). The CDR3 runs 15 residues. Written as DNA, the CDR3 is TGTGCCTGGAAAACGACTAGCGGAAACACAGATACGCAGTATTTT. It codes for CAWKTTSGNTDTQYF.

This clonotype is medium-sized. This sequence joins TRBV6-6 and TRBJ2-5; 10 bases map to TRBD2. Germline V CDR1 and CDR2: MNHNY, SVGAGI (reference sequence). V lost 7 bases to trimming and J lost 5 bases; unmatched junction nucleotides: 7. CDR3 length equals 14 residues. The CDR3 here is CASIALAGVETQYF. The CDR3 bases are TGTGCCAGCATAGCGCTAGCGGGAGTTGAGACCCAGTACTTC.

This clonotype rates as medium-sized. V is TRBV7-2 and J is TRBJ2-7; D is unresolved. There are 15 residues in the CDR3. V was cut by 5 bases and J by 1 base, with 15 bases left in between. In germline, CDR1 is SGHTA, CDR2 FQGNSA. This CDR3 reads CASSEGPTRSYEQYF. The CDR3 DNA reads TGTGCCAGCAGCGAAGGTCCGACACGTTCCTACGAGCAGTACTTC.

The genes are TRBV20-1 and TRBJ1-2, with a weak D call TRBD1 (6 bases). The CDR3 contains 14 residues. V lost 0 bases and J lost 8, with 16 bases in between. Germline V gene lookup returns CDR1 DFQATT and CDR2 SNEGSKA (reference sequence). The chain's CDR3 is CSARDRQERRGYTF. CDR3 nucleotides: TGCAGTGCTAGAGACAGACAGGAGCGTCGAGGCTACACCTTC.

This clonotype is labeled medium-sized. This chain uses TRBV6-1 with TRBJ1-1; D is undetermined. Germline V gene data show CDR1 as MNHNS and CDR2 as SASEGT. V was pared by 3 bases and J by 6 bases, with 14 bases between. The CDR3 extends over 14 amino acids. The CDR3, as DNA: TGTGCCAGCAGTGATAGGACGCCTGGCTCTGAAGCTTTCTTT. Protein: CASSDRTPGSEAFF.

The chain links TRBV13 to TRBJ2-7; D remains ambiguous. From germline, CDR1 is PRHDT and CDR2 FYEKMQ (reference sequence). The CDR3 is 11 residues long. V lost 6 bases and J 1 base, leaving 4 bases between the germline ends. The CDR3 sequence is CASSYSYEQYF. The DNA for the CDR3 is TGTGCCAGCAGTTATTCCTACGAGCAGTACTTC.

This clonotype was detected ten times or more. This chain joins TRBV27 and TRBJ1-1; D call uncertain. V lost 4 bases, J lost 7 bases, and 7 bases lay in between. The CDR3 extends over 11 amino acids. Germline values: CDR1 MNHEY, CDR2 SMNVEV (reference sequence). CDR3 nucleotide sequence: TGTGCCAGCAGTTCCGGATTTGAAGCTTTCTTT. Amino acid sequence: CASSSGFEAFF.

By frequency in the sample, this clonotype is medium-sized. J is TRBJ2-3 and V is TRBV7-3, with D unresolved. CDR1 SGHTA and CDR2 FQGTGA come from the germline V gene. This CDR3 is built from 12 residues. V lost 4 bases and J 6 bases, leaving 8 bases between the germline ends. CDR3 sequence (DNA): TGTGCCAGCAGCTCATTCGGGGATACGCAGTATTTT. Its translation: CASSSFGDTQYF.

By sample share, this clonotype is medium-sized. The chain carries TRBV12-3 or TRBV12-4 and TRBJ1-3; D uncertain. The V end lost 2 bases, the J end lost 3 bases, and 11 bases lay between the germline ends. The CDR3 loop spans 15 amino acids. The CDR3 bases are TGTGCCAGCAGTTTATATGTAGGAGTTGGAAACACCATATATTTT. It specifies CASSLYVGVGNTIYF.

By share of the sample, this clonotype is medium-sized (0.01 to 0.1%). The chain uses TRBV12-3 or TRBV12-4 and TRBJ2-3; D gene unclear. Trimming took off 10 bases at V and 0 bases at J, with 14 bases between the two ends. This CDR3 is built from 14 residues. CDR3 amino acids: CATPGTHSTDTQYF. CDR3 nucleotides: TGTGCCACCCCTGGAACGCATAGCACAGATACGCAGTATTTT.

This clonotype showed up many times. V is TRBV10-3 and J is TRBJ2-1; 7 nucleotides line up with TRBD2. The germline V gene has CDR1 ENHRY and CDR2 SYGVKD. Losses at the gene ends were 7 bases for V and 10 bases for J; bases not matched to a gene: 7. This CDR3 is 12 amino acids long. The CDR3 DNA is TGTGCCATCAATACCGGGACTACAGAGCAGTTCTTC. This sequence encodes CAINTGTTEQFF.

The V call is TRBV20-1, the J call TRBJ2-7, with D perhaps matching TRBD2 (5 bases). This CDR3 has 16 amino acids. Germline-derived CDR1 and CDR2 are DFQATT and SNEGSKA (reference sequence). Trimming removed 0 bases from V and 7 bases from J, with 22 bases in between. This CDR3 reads CSARDLRASLKKEQYF. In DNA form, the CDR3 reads TGCAGTGCTAGAGATCTCCGGGCTAGCCTTAAGAAGGAGCAGTACTTC.

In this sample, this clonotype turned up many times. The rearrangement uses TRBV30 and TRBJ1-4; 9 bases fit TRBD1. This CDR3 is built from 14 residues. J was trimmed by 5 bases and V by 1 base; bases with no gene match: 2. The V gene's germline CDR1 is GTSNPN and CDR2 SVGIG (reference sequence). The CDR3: CAWSADRGNEKLFF. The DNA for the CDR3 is TGTGCCTGGAGTGCGGACAGGGGAAATGAAAAACTGTTTTTT.

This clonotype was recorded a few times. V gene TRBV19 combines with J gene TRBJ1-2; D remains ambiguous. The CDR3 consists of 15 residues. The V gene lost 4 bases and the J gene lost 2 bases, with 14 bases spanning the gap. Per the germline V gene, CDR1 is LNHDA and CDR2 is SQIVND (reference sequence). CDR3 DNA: TGTGCCAGTAGTACCGACACTGGTCCCAACTATGGCTACACCTTC. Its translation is CASSTDTGPNYGYTF.